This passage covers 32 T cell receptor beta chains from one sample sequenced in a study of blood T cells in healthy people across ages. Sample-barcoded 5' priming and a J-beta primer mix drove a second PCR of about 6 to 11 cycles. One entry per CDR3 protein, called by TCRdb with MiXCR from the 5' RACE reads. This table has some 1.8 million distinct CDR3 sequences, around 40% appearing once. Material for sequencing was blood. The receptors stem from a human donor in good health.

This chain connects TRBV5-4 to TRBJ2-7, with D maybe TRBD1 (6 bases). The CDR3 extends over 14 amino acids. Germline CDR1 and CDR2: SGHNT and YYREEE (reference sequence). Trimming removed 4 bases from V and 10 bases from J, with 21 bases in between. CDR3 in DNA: TGTGCCAGCAGCCCCCAGCAGGGGAGTCGAACCCAGTACTTC. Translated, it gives CASSPQQGSRTQYF.

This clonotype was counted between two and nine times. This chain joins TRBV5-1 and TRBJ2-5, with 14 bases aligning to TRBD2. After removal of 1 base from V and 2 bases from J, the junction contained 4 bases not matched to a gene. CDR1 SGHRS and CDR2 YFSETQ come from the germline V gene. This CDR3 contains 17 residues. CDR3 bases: TGCGCCAGCAGCTTGATGGGACTAGCGGGGGTTCAAGAGACCCAGTACTTC. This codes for CASSLMGLAGVQETQYF.

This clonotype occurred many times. The CDR3 here is CASSLAGTGEQYF. The CDR3, as DNA: TGTGCCAGCAGCTTAGCCGGGACAGGCGAGCAGTACTTC. The J gene is TRBJ2-7, the V gene TRBV7-9, with TRBD1 matching 8 bases. After removal of 0 bases from V and 6 bases from J, the junction contained 1 base not matched to a gene. In germline, CDR1 is SEHNR, CDR2 FQNEAQ (reference sequence). CDR3 length equals 13 residues.

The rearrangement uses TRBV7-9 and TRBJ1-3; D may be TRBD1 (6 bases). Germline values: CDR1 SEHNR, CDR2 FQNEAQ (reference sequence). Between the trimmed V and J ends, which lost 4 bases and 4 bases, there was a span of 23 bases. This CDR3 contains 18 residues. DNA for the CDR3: TGTGCCAGCAGCTCCCCTCGATCGGGGGCGACGAGGGGAAACACCATATATTTT. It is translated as CASSSPRSGATRGNTIYF.

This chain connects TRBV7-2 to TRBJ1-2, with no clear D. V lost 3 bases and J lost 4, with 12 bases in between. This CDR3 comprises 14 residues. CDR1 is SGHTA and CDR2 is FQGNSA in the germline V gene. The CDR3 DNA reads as TGTGCCAGCAGCTTCGTAGGTGTCACCTATGGCTACACCTTC. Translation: CASSFVGVTYGYTF.

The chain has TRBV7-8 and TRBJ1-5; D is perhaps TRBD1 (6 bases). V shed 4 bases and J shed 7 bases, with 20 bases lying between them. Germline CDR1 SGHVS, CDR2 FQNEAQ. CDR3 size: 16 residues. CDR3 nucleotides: TGTGCCAGCAGCTCCCGGGGGGCAGGGCTCATCCAGCCCCAGCATTTT. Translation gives CASSSRGAGLIQPQHF.

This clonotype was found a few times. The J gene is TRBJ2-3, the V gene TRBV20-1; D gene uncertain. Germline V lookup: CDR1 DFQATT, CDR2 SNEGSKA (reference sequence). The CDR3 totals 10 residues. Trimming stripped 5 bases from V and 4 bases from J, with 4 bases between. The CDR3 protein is CSAYPDTQYF. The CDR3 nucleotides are TGCAGTGCTTATCCAGATACGCAGTATTTT.

CDR3 sequence (DNA): TGTGCCAGCATAGGGCTTTTGAACACTGAAGCTTTCTTT. It specifies CASIGLLNTEAFF. V usage is TRBV2 and J usage is TRBJ1-1; the D is unclear. This CDR3 is 13 amino acids long. Looked up from germline, CDR1 is SNHLY and CDR2 is FYNNEI. The V end lost 7 bases, the J end lost 0 bases, and 9 bases lay between the germline ends.

DNA of the CDR3: TGTGCCAGCAGCTTAGTCTTCAGGGGGACTAATGAAAAACTGTTTTTT. This translates into CASSLVFRGTNEKLFF. This chain joins TRBV7-2 and TRBJ1-4; the match to TRBD1 covers 7 bases. The CDR3 is made up of 16 amino acids. The germline V gene encodes CDR1 SGHTA and CDR2 FQGNSA. Trimming removed 1 base from V and 2 bases from J; junction bases left unmatched: 4. Together with reference TRBV7-2 and TRBJ1-4, the CDR3 gives the full variable domain: GAGVSQSPSNKVTEKGKDVELRCDPISGHTALYWYRQSLGQGLEFLIYFQGNSAPDKSGLPSDRFSAERTGGSVSTLTIQRTQQEDSAVYLCASSLVFRGTNEKLFFGSGTQLSVL.

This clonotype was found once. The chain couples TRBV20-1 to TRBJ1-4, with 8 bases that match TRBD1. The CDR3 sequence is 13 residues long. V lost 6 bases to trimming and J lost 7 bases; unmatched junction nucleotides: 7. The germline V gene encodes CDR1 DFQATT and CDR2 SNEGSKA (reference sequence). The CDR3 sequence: CSAPRTGSEKLFF. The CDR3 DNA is TGCAGTGCCCCCCGGACAGGGAGTGAAAAACTGTTTTTT.

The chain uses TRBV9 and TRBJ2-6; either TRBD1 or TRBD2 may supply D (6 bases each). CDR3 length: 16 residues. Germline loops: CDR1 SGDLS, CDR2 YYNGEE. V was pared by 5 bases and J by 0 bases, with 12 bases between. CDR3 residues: CASRRGAASGANVLTF. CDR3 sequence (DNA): TGTGCCAGCAGGAGGGGGGCAGCCTCTGGGGCCAACGTCCTGACTTTC.

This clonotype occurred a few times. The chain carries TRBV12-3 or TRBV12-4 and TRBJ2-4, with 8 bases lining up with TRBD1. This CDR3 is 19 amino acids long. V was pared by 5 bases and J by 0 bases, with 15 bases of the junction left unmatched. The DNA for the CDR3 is TGTGCCAGCAGTCCCTTACCACTTCGGACAGGGCTAGCCAAAAACATTCAGTACTTC. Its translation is CASSPLPLRTGLAKNIQYF.

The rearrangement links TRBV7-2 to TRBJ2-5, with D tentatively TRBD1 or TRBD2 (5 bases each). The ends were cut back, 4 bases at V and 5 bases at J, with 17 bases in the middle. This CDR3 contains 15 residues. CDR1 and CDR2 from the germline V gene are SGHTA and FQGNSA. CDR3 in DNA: TGTGCCAGCAGCTCGGGGCCTCTTCTTGGGGAGACCCAGTACTTC. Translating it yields CASSSGPLLGETQYF.

The CDR3 DNA follows: TGTGCCAGCAGTTTACGGTTGTGGGGGCAGCCCCAGCATTTT. The encoded protein is CASSLRLWGQPQHF. J is TRBJ1-5 and V is TRBV12-3 or TRBV12-4, with D tentatively TRBD1 (5 bases). The CDR3 has 14 residues. V lost 2 bases, J lost 7 bases, and 12 bases lay in between.

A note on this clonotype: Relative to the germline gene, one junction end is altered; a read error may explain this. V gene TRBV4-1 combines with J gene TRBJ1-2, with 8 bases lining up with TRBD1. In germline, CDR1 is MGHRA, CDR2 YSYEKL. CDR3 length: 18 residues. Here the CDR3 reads CASSRPTRGGQARYGYIF. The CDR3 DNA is TGCGCCAGCAGCCGACCCACCCGAGGGGGACAGGCACGCTATGGCTACATCTTC.

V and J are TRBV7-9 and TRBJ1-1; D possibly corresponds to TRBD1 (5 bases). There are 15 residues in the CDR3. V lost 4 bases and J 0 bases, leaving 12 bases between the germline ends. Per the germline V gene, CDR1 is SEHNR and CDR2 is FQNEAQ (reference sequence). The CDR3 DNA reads TGTGCCAGCAGCTCCGGGGACGGATTGAACACTGAAGCTTTCTTT. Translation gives CASSSGDGLNTEAFF.

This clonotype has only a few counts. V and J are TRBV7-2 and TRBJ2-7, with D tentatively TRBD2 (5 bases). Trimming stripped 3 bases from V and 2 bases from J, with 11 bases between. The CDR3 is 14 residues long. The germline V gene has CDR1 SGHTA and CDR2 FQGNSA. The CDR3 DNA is TGTGCCAGCAGCTTGTACGAGGGTGCCTACGAGCAGTACTTC. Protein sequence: CASSLYEGAYEQYF.

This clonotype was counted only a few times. In nucleotides, the CDR3 is TGCAGTGCTCAGAGACCGGGACCCAGGAACGAGCAGTACTTC. Amino acid sequence: CSAQRPGPRNEQYF. This sequence joins TRBV20-1 and TRBJ2-4; D might be TRBD1 or TRBD2, each matching 5 bases. With the DNA end fitting TRBJ2-7 better, the J assignment may be wrong. The germline gives CDR1 DFQATT, CDR2 SNEGSKA (reference sequence). The CDR3 loop spans 14 amino acids.

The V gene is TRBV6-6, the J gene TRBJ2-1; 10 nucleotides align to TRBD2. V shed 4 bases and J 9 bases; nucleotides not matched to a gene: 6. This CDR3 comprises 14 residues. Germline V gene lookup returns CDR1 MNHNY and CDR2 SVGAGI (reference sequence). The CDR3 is CASSSSGGAAEQFF. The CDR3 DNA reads TGTGCCAGCAGTTCCAGCGGGGGGGCCGCTGAGCAGTTCTTC.

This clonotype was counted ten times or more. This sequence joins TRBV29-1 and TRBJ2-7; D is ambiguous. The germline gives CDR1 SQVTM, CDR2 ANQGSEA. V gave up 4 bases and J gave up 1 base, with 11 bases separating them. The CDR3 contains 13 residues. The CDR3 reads CSVGFGRSYEQYF. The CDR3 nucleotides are TGCAGCGTTGGATTTGGCAGGTCCTACGAGCAGTACTTC.

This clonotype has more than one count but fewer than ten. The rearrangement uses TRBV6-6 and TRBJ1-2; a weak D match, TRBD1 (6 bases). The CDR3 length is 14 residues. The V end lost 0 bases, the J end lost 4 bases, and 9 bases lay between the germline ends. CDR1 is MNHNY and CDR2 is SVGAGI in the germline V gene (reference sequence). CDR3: CASSYSQGIYGYTF. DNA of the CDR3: TGTGCCAGCAGTTACTCTCAGGGGATCTATGGCTACACCTTC.

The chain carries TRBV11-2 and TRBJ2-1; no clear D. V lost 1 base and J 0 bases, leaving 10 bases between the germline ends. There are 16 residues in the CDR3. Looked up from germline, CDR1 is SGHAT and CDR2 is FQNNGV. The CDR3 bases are TGTGCCAGCAGCTTAGGCCAGCCGAGCTCCTACAATGAGCAGTTCTTC. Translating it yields CASSLGQPSSYNEQFF.

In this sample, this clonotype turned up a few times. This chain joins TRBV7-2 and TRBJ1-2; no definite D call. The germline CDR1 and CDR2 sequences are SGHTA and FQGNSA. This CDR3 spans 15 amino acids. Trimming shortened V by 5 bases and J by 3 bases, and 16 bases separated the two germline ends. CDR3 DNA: TGTGCCAGCAGCCAGGCCTCCTCTACCCACTATGGCTACACCTTC. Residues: CASSQASSTHYGYTF.

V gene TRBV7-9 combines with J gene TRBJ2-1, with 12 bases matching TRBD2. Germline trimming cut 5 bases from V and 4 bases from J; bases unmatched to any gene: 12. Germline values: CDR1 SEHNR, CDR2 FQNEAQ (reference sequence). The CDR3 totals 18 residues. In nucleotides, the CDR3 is TGTGCCAGCAGCCTCCACCGACTAGCGGGGGTGTCTTACAATGAGCAGTTCTTC. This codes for CASSLHRLAGVSYNEQFF.

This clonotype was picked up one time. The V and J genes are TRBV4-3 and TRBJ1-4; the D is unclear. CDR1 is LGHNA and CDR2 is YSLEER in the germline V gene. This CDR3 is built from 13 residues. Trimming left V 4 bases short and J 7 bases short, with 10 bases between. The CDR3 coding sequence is TGCGCCAGCAGCCTACGACACCGTGAAAAACTGTTTTTT. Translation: CASSLRHREKLFF.

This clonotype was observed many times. The chain's CDR3 is CASSRRGDEQFF. CDR3 sequence (DNA): TGTGCCAGCAGCCGCCGGGGGGATGAGCAGTTCTTC. The rearrangement joins TRBV7-2 to TRBJ2-1, with 7 bases identical to TRBD2. With 5 bases clipped from V and 8 bases from J, the junction kept 3 bases outside the gene matches. This CDR3 has 12 residues. The germline CDR1 and CDR2 sequences are SGHTA and FQGNSA.

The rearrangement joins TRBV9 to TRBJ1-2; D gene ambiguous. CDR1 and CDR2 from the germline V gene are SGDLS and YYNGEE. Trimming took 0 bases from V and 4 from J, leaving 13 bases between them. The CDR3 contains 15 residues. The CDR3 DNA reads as TGTGCCAGCAGCGTAGAACCAGCTGTGGCCTATGGCTACACCTTC. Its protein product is CASSVEPAVAYGYTF. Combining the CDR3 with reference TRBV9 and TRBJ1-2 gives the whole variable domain DSGVTQTPKHLITATGQRVTLRCSPRSGDLSVYWYQQSLDQGLQFLIQYYNGEERAKGNILERFSAQQFPDLHSELNLSSLELGDSALYFCASSVEPAVAYGYTFGSGTRLTVV.

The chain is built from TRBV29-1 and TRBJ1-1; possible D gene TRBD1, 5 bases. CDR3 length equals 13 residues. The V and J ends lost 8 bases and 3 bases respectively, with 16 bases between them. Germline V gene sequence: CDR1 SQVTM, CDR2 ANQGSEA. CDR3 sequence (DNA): TGCAGCACCAGTCAGGGAACGGACACTGAAGCTTTCTTT. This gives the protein CSTSQGTDTEAFF.

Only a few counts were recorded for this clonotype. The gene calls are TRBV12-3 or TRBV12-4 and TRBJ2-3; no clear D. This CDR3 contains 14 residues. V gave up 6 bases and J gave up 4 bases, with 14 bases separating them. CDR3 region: CASSRDLTSDTQYF. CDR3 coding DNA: TGTGCCAGCAGCCGAGATCTAACTTCAGATACGCAGTATTTT.

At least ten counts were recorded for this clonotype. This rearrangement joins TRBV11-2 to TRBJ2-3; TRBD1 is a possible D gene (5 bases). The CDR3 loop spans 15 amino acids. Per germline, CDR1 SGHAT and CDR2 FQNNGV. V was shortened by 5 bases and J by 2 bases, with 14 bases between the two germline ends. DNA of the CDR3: TGTGCCAGCAGCCTAGGGGCAGGGAACACAGATACGCAGTATTTT. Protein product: CASSLGAGNTDTQYF.

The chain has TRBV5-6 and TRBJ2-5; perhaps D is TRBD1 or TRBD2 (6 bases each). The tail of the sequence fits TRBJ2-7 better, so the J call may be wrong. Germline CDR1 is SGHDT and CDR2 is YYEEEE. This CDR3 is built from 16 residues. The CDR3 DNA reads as TGTGCCAGCAGCTTGGCCTGGGATTTGGGGGGCGCCGAGCAGTACTTC. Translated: CASSLAWDLGGAEQYF.

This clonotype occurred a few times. DNA of the CDR3: TGTGCCAGCAGCGGGGGGGATCCCCCCTACGAGCAGTACTTC. It specifies CASSGGDPPYEQYF. The chain is built from TRBV11-2 and TRBJ2-7; 7 bases agree with TRBD2. The CDR3 sequence is 14 residues long. With 5 bases clipped from V and 2 bases from J, the junction kept 6 bases outside the gene matches. The germline V gene encodes CDR1 SGHAT and CDR2 FQNNGV.